This passage covers 6 T cell receptor beta chains from one sample sequenced in a study of blood T cell repertoires in COVID-19. TCRdb keeps only in-frame clones here, not all; method: immunoSEQ multiplex PCR. The sample holds more than 150,000 clones, 75% to 90% seen once. The material sequenced was peripheral blood. The source of these receptors is a middle-aged woman with acute or convalescent COVID-19.

The J gene is TRBJ1-1, the V gene TRBV7-8; D is undetermined. The V gene lost 5 bases and the J gene lost 2 bases, with 18 bases spanning the gap. The V gene's germline CDR1 is SGHVS and CDR2 FQNEAQ. The CDR3 sequence is 16 residues long. Written as DNA, the CDR3 is TGTGCCAGCAGCAACGAAAGGCGGATGGCAAACACTGAAGCTTTCTTT. Residues: CASSNERRMANTEAFF.

The chain couples TRBV28 to TRBJ1-6, with TRBD1 matching 7 bases. V shed 6 bases, J shed 10 bases, and the junction held 9 bases outside the gene matches. The germline gives CDR1 MDHEN, CDR2 SYDVKM. There are 14 residues in the CDR3. CDR3 loop: CASRSTGLRSPLHF. The CDR3 DNA reads as TGTGCCAGCAGGTCGACAGGGCTTAGGTCACCCCTCCACTTT.

The chain uses TRBV5-5 and TRBJ2-7; D perhaps matches TRBD1 (6 bases). In germline, CDR1 is SGHKS, CDR2 YYEKEE (reference sequence). The CDR3 has 13 amino acids. Between the trimmed V and J ends, which lost 1 base and 5 bases, there was a span of 10 bases. As DNA, the CDR3 is TGTGCCAGCAGCTTGTGGGACATCCACGAGCAGTACTTC. It codes for CASSLWDIHEQYF. Using reference TRBV5-5 and TRBJ2-7 for the parts outside the CDR3, the full variable domain is DAGVTQSPTHLIKTRGQQVTLRCSPISGHKSVSWYQQVLGQGPQFIFQYYEKEERGRGNFPDRFSARQFPNYSSELNVNALLLGDSALYLCASSLWDIHEQYFGPGTRLTVT.

This clone was counted a single time. The rearrangement links TRBV2 to TRBJ2-3; 7 bases map to TRBD1. The V gene end was trimmed by 4 bases and the J gene end by 0 bases; junction bases not matched to a gene: 7. The CDR3 has 16 amino acids. Germline lookup yields CDR1 SNHLY and CDR2 FYNNEI. The CDR3 protein is CASSGGTAPSTDTQYF. CDR3 nucleotide sequence: TGTGCCAGCAGTGGAGGGACAGCGCCTAGCACAGATACGCAGTATTTT.

The chain recombines TRBV7-9 with TRBJ2-5; 8 bases align to TRBD1. The CDR3 extends over 14 amino acids. CDR1 SEHNR and CDR2 FQNEAQ come from the germline V gene (reference sequence). Losses at the gene ends were 5 bases for V and 4 bases for J; bases not matched to a gene: 6. The DNA for the CDR3 is TGTGCCAGCAGCCACGGACAGGGTGGAGAGACCCAGTACTTC. It specifies CASSHGQGGETQYF.

This clone is a singleton in its sample. The genes are TRBV10-1 and TRBJ2-3, with TRBD2 matching over 7 bases. Germline V gene data show CDR1 as WNHNN and CDR2 as SYGVQD (reference sequence). The ends lost 7 bases at V and 3 bases at J; junction bases unmatched: 13. CDR3 length: 16 residues. The CDR3 here is CASKRKSGRGTDTQYF. The CDR3 nucleotides read TGCGCCAGCAAACGAAAAAGTGGGCGGGGGACAGATACGCAGTATTTT.